This T cell receptor beta chain comes out of a study of metastatic and nonmetastatic thyroid tumors. Study in general: Both malignant and benign thyroid patients supplied peripheral blood and tumor or nodule tissue samples, across which the repertoires of these patients were then compared.

Regarding this clone: Being one base from a much bigger clone, this may be a read error.

Germline V gene data show CDR1 as LNHNV and CDR2 as YYDKDF (reference sequence). There are 16 residues in the CDR3. Thyroid surgery was performed in patients who had received no treatment beforehand. TCRdb re-analyzed the PCR reads using MiXCR. The table includes tens of thousands of clones, approximately 16% detected once. This rearrangement joins TRBV15 to TRBJ2-3; D uncertain. The sequence was collected from a female donor with papillary thyroid cancer or a benign thyroid nodule (not recorded which). Some clones in this sample may be carry-over from other donors' samples. The sample consisted of tumor tissue. The CDR3 region has the DNA TGTGCCACCAGCAGAGGCTGGGCAGAAATCACAGATACGCAATATTTT. Translating gives CATSRGWAEITDTQYF. Filled out from reference TRBV15 and TRBJ2-3, the complete variable domain reads DAMVIQNPRYQVTQFGKPVTLSCSQTLNHNVMYWYQQKSSQAPKLLFHYYDKDFNNEADTPDNFQSRRPNTSFCFLDIRSPGLGDTAMYLCATSRGWAEITDTQYFGPGTRLTVL.